This paragraph reports one TCR beta chain. Its matching antigen is unknown. Profiled with immunoSEQ multiplex PCR; TCRdb holds only in-frame clones, not every one. Among about 60,000 clones listed, around 80% were seen once. Trimming removed 3 bases at V and 7 bases at J, with 12 bases between. CDR1 is LNHDA and CDR2 is SQIVND in the germline V gene (reference sequence). There are 13 residues in the CDR3. The data belong to a study of a mutant IDH1 vaccine in newly diagnosed glioma. Study-level information: Vaccinations were initiated 4-6 weeks following radiotherapy alone, or were given together with temozolomide cycles. Study results and caveats: Pseudoprogression seemed unrelated to changes in top peripheral T cell clonotypes.

Indicated time point: week 5, during vaccination. Alongside topical imiquimod, each dose of vaccine comprised 300 ug of mutant IDH1 20-mer peptide. The origin of this receptor is a woman between 45 and 60 years old with glioma. The sequences come from PBMCs, collected from a glioma patient whose treatment included an IDH1 peptide vaccine. The rearrangement joins TRBV19 to TRBJ1-2, with D tentatively TRBD1 (5 bases). The DNA for the CDR3 is TGTGCCAGTAGTATTACGCAGGGTGGTGGCTACACCTTC. This codes for CASSITQGGGYTF.